These T cell receptor beta chains were read from a single sample in a study of blood T cell repertoires in COVID-19. Repertoires were generated with immunoSEQ multiplex PCR, while TCRdb's copy carries only in-frame clones and drops some. This table has some 73,000 clones, around 77% appearing once. The specimen was peripheral blood. All receptors come from a man aged 70 or older with COVID-19, enrolled during active disease. Each CDR3 is given with its conserved first and last residue. The order of the fields is clone size, V gene, D gene, J gene, CDR3 protein, CDR3 DNA. The D gene is left open where the match is weak. Part of the rows lack a size; the others show once, few, many or a class for expanded clones.

abundance: .
v_gene: TRBV19
d_gene: .
j_gene: TRBJ1-1
CDR3aa: CASSIQASMNTEAFF
CDR3nt: TGTGCCAGTAGTATACAGGCCTCAATGAACACTGAAGCTTTCTTT

abundance: .
v_gene: TRBV29-1
d_gene: TRBD1
j_gene: TRBJ1-2
CDR3aa: CSVGPAGGREGYTF
CDR3nt: TGCAGCGTTGGACCGGCAGGGGGTCGCGAAGGCTACACCTTC

abundance: few
v_gene: TRBV29-1
d_gene: TRBD1
j_gene: TRBJ2-1
CDR3aa: CSLRTGALYNEQFF
CDR3nt: TGCAGCCTCCGGACAGGGGCATTATACAATGAGCAGTTCTTC

abundance: many
v_gene: TRBV11-2
d_gene: .
j_gene: TRBJ1-2
CDR3aa: CASSLDIQGGYTF
CDR3nt: TGTGCCAGCAGCTTAGATATACAGGGTGGCTACACCTTC

abundance: .
v_gene: TRBV5-1
d_gene: TRBD1
j_gene: TRBJ2-3
CDR3aa: CASSMGTAATTDTQYF
CDR3nt: TGCGCCAGCAGCATGGGGACAGCGGCAACCACAGATACGCAGTATTTT

abundance: .
v_gene: TRBV9
d_gene: .
j_gene: TRBJ2-2
CDR3aa: CASSLYNRGTGELFF
CDR3nt: TGTGCCAGCAGCCTCTATAACCGGGGCACCGGGGAGCTGTTTTTT

abundance: .
v_gene: TRBV3-1/TRBV3-2
d_gene: TRBD1
j_gene: TRBJ2-1
CDR3aa: CASSRDPYRGTYNEQFF
CDR3nt: TGTGCCAGCAGCCGGGACCCTTACAGGGGGACGTACAATGAGCAGTTCTTC

abundance: .
v_gene: TRBV18
d_gene: .
j_gene: TRBJ1-1
CDR3aa: CASSPRGGTEAFF
CDR3nt: TGTGCCAGCTCACCAAGGGGGGGCACTGAAGCTTTCTTT

abundance: .
v_gene: TRBV9
d_gene: TRBD1
j_gene: TRBJ1-6
CDR3aa: CASSVAASTGTASPLHF
CDR3nt: TGTGCCAGCAGCGTAGCCGCCTCAACAGGGACAGCTTCACCCCTCCACTTT

abundance: .
v_gene: TRBV12-3/TRBV12-4
d_gene: TRBD1
j_gene: TRBJ2-1
CDR3aa: CASRARGLGPQFF
CDR3nt: TGTGCCAGCAGGGCCAGGGGGCTCGGCCCGCAGTTCTTC

abundance: .
v_gene: TRBV5-4
d_gene: TRBD2
j_gene: TRBJ2-3
CDR3aa: CASSLEASGPDTQYF
CDR3nt: TGTGCCAGCAGCTTGGAGGCTAGCGGACCAGATACGCAGTATTTT

abundance: .
v_gene: TRBV4-1
d_gene: TRBD2
j_gene: TRBJ2-1
CDR3aa: CASSQEILAGYNEQFF
CDR3nt: TGCGCCAGCAGCCAAGAGATACTAGCGGGATACAATGAGCAGTTCTTC

abundance: .
v_gene: TRBV18
d_gene: TRBD2
j_gene: TRBJ2-1
CDR3aa: CASSRGGSSYNEQFF
CDR3nt: TGTGCCAGCTCACGCGGGGGGAGCTCCTACAATGAGCAGTTCTTC

abundance: once
v_gene: TRBV7-2
d_gene: .
j_gene: TRBJ2-1
CDR3aa: CASSSVLGEQFF
CDR3nt: TGTGCCAGCAGCTCTGTGCTTGGCGAGCAGTTCTTC

abundance: .
v_gene: TRBV7-7
d_gene: TRBD1
j_gene: TRBJ2-2
CDR3aa: CASSLAGQGRPPNTGELFF
CDR3nt: TGTGCTAGCAGCTTAGCGGGACAGGGGCGACCCCCGAACACCGGGGAGCTGTTTTTT

abundance: .
v_gene: TRBV7-8
d_gene: .
j_gene: TRBJ1-5
CDR3aa: CASSRDNNQPQHF
CDR3nt: TGTGCCAGCAGCCGGGACAACAATCAGCCCCAGCATTTT